This is a list of T cell receptor beta chains from one sample in a study of radiotherapy plus CTLA-4 blockade in lung cancer. Profiling relied on immunoSEQ multiplex PCR, and the TCRdb table lists in-frame clones only, not all of them. The data show 39,000 or so clones, with 70% to 85% seen just once and about 8.9% held by the top ten. The sequencing here drew on peripheral blood, taken from a patient treated with radiotherapy plus ipilimumab. The receptors come from a human donor with non-small cell lung cancer who had stable disease on radiotherapy plus ipilimumab. The CDR3 runs from the conserved cysteine through the conserved F or W. A D gene is named only where the DNA matches it firmly. Part of the rows lack a size; the others show once, few, many or a class for expanded clones.

V: TRBV18
size: few
D: TRBD1
J: TRBJ2-7
CDR3: CASSPALDRVYEQYF
DNA: TGTGCCAGCTCACCAGCCTTGGACAGGGTGTACGAGCAGTACTTC

V: TRBV9
size: .
D: .
J: TRBJ1-6
CDR3: CASSAGLDNSPLHF
DNA: TGTGCCAGCAGCGCCGGACTGGATAATTCACCCCTCCACTTT

V: TRBV7-8
size: few
D: .
J: TRBJ2-3
CDR3: CASSLLLRTDTQYF
DNA: TGTGCCAGCAGCCTTCTACTCCGCACAGATACGCAGTATTTT

V: TRBV6-1
size: .
D: .
J: TRBJ1-2
CDR3: CASSASRVGVYGYTF
DNA: TGTGCCAGCAGTGCAAGCAGGGTAGGGGTCTATGGCTACACCTTC

V: TRBV7-2
size: .
D: TRBD1
J: TRBJ1-2
CDR3: CASSLSGTAGNYGYTF
DNA: TGTGCCAGCAGCTTATCCGGGACAGCAGGAAACTATGGCTACACCTTC

V: TRBV27
size: .
D: .
J: TRBJ2-1
CDR3: CATRTRTEWNEQFF
DNA: TGTGCCACCAGAACCCGGACGGAATGGAATGAGCAGTTCTTC

V: TRBV7-8
size: .
D: .
J: TRBJ1-1
CDR3: CASSLGQLTTEAFF
DNA: TGTGCCAGCAGCTTAGGACAGCTAACCACTGAAGCTTTCTTT

V: TRBV19
size: .
D: .
J: TRBJ2-3
CDR3: CASSHRGGTQYF
DNA: TGTGCCAGTAGTCACAGGGGGGGTACGCAGTATTTT

V: TRBV6-5
size: .
D: .
J: TRBJ2-2
CDR3: CASSGIGTRELFF
DNA: TGTGCCAGCAGTGGAATCGGGACCAGGGAGCTGTTTTTT

V: TRBV6-5
size: .
D: TRBD1
J: TRBJ1-1
CDR3: CASSRRRDRDAEAFF
DNA: TGTGCCAGCAGTCGGCGGCGTGACAGGGACGCTGAAGCTTTCTTT

V: TRBV19
size: few
D: .
J: TRBJ1-4
CDR3: CASSSRAPLGGTNEKLFF
DNA: TGTGCCAGTAGTAGCCGGGCCCCCCTGGGGGGCACTAATGAAAAACTGTTTTTT

V: TRBV28
size: .
D: .
J: TRBJ2-1
CDR3: CASSLYVRDEQFF
DNA: TGTGCCAGCAGTTTATACGTACGCGATGAGCAGTTCTTC

V: TRBV18
size: .
D: .
J: TRBJ2-7
CDR3: CASSPAPRLPVGYEQYF
DNA: TGTGCCAGCTCCCCAGCACCCCGACTACCCGTTGGGTACGAGCAGTACTTC

V: TRBV5-4
size: .
D: .
J: TRBJ2-3
CDR3: CASSSQAPDTQYF
DNA: TGTGCCAGCAGCTCTCAGGCCCCAGATACGCAGTATTTT

V: TRBV14
size: .
D: .
J: TRBJ1-2
CDR3: CASSQVSGVNYGYTF
DNA: TGTGCCAGCAGCCAAGTCTCAGGGGTTAACTATGGCTACACCTTC

V: TRBV12-5
size: .
D: TRBD1
J: TRBJ1-1
CDR3: CASATNRGWGTEAFF
DNA: TGTGCTAGTGCTACCAACAGGGGATGGGGCACTGAAGCTTTCTTT

V: TRBV9
size: .
D: .
J: TRBJ1-5
CDR3: CASSVGDTSNQPQHF
DNA: TGTGCCAGCAGCGTAGGGGACACCAGCAATCAGCCCCAGCATTTT

V: TRBV19
size: .
D: TRBD1
J: TRBJ1-5
CDR3: CASSIRGGGDSNQPQHF
DNA: TGTGCCAGTAGTATACGGGGAGGGGGCGATAGCAATCAGCCCCAGCATTTT

V: TRBV19
size: once
D: .
J: TRBJ1-1
CDR3: CASSIQGGGSEAFF
DNA: TGTGCCAGTAGTATACAGGGCGGAGGCTCTGAAGCTTTCTTT

V: TRBV27
size: .
D: TRBD1
J: TRBJ2-7
CDR3: CASSFQGVGEQYF
DNA: TGTGCCAGCAGTTTTCAGGGGGTGGGGGAGCAGTACTTC

V: TRBV7-2
size: .
D: .
J: TRBJ2-2
CDR3: CASSLGTEITGELFF
DNA: TGTGCCAGCAGCTTAGGGACAGAGATCACCGGGGAGCTGTTTTTT

V: TRBV7-9
size: .
D: TRBD2
J: TRBJ2-7
CDR3: CASSLAGDSYEQYF
DNA: TGTGCCAGCAGCTTGGCGGGGGACTCCTACGAGCAGTACTTC

V: TRBV28
size: .
D: .
J: TRBJ1-2
CDR3: CASSHLGQGLYGYTF
DNA: TGTGCCAGCAGCCACCTGGGTCAGGGACTCTATGGCTACACCTTC

V: TRBV6-5
size: .
D: .
J: TRBJ2-7
CDR3: CASAPRGAYEQYF
DNA: TGTGCCAGCGCCCCGCGGGGCGCCTACGAGCAGTACTTC

V: TRBV6-5
size: .
D: .
J: TRBJ1-5
CDR3: CASSYSSRQPQHF
DNA: TGTGCCAGCAGTTACTCGAGTCGTCAGCCCCAGCATTTT

V: TRBV14
size: .
D: TRBD1
J: TRBJ1-2
CDR3: CASSPTGVRGYGYTF
DNA: TGTGCCAGCAGCCCGACAGGGGTGAGGGGATATGGCTACACCTTC

V: TRBV19
size: .
D: .
J: TRBJ1-5
CDR3: CASSEQSNQPQHF
DNA: TGTGCCAGTAGTGAACAGAGCAATCAGCCCCAGCATTTT

V: TRBV6-5
size: .
D: .
J: TRBJ1-1
CDR3: CASSYMGEAFF
DNA: TGTGCCAGCAGTTACATGGGCGAAGCTTTCTTT

V: TRBV27
size: .
D: .
J: TRBJ1-5
CDR3: CASSLGGRYGGQPQHF
DNA: TGTGCCAGCAGTTTGGGTGGGAGGTACGGAGGTCAGCCCCAGCATTTT